These T cell receptor beta chains were read from a single sample in a study of tumor-infiltrating lymphocytes in primary liver carcinoma. From the multiplex PCR reads, TCRdb called clonotypes with MiXCR, one entry per CDR3 protein. The sample includes approximately 190,000 distinct CDR3 sequences, about 82% of them seen just once. The sequenced material came from tumor tissue from primary liver carcinoma. Source of these receptors: a man aged 35 to 55 with primary liver carcinoma and hepatitis B virus infection. The CDR3 runs from the conserved cysteine through the conserved F or W. Each record gives: clone size, J gene, D gene, V gene, CDR3 protein, CDR3 DNA. The D gene is left open where the match is weak. The size field is filled for only some rows; it gives once, few, many or a size class.

>NA|TRBJ1-6|NA|TRBV6-6
CASIYSAGESSPLHF
TGTGCCAGCATTTACTCGGCAGGCGAAAGTTCACCCCTCCACTTT
>many|TRBJ1-2|TRBD1|TRBV6-1
CASSVTLGTGYGYTF
TGTGCCAGCAGTGTTACACTCGGGACAGGTTATGGCTACACCTTC
>NA|TRBJ2-2|NA|TRBV10-3
CVISEQQGNTGELFF
TGTGTCATCAGTGAACAACAGGGGAACACCGGGGAGCTGTTTTTT
>NA|TRBJ2-5|NA|TRBV6-2/TRBV6-3
CTGSSHPRDLPYQETQYF
TGTACCGGCAGTTCCCACCCTCGGGACCTCCCGTACCAAGAGACCCAGTACTTC
>NA|TRBJ2-6|TRBD1|TRBV15
CATSRDRSGANVVTF
TGTGCCACGAGCAGGGACAGGTCTGGGGCCAACGTCGTGACTTTC
>once|TRBJ2-7|NA|TRBV5-6
CTSSLQGKNYEQYF
TGTACCAGCAGCTTACAGGGAAAGAACTACGAGCAATACTTC
>once|TRBJ2-4|TRBD2|TRBV11-1
CDSSFPETSGTKKIQHF
TGTGACAGCAGCTTTCCCGAGACTAGCGGGACCAAAAAGATTCAGCACTTC
>NA|TRBJ1-5|NA|TRBV4-1
CASSPIEGSNQPQLF
TGCGCCAGCAGTCCCATAGAAGGGAGCAACCAGCCCCAGCTTTTT
>NA|TRBJ2-3|TRBD2|TRBV28
CASRLLRTSGPRDTQFF
TGTGCTAGCAGACTACTTCGGACTAGCGGGCCACGGGATACGCAGTTTTTT
>NA|TRBJ2-3|NA|TRBV13
CASSPGTRGTGTQYF
TGTGCCAGCAGCCCTGGGACAAGGGGCACAGGTACGCAGTATTTT
>NA|TRBJ2-6|TRBD1|TRBV6-6
CPSRPGTVTLRANVLTF
TGTCCCAGCAGGCCTGGGACAGTAACTCTGAGGGCCAACGTCCTGACTTTC
>NA|TRBJ2-5|TRBD2|TRBV5-1
CASRSGRLQETHNF
TGCGCCAGCAGGAGCGGGAGGCTTCAAGAGACCCACAACTTC
>NA|TRBJ2-1|NA|TRBV29-1
CSVDRPREQFF
TGCAGTGTTGACCGCCCGCGGGAGCAGTTCTTC
>NA|TRBJ2-5|NA|TRBV12-3/TRBV12-4
CASSPSRVEETQYF
TGTGCAAGCAGTCCCTCCCGGGTTGAAGAGACTCAATACTTC
>many|TRBJ1-1|NA|TRBV4-1
CASSQVDSGGIF
TGCGCCAGCAGCCAAGTTGATTCTGGGGGTATCTTT
>NA|TRBJ1-2|NA|TRBV10-2
CANSEIVNYGYTF
TGCGCCAACAGTGAAATCGTTAACTATGGCTACACTTTC
>NA|TRBJ2-3|NA|TRBV5-5
CTSSFHGLRGDTQYF
TGTACCAGCAGCTTCCATGGACTCAGGGGAGATACGCAGTATTTT
>NA|TRBJ1-4|NA|TRBV18
CASSSPGSNEKLFF
TGTGCCAGCTCATCACCGGGATCTAATGAAAAACTGTTTTTT
>once|TRBJ2-7|TRBD2|TRBV6-2/TRBV6-3
CTSCYNTRTSGYSYEQYF
TGTACCAGCTGTTATAATACCCGAACTAGCGGGTACTCCTACGAGCAGTACTTC
>NA|TRBJ1-5|TRBD1|TRBV12-3/TRBV12-4
CASSRQGGNQPQHF
TGTGCCAGTAGTCGACAGGGTGGCAATCAGCCCCAGCATTTT
>NA|TRBJ2-3|NA|TRBV28
CACSKTVLTDTRYF
TGTGCCTGCTCTAAGACAGTGCTGACAGATACGCGGTATTTT
>NA|TRBJ2-5|NA|TRBV29-1
CSADFTGEGKTEYF
TGCAGCGCTGATTTCACGGGAGAGGGGAAGACCGAGTACTTC
>once|TRBJ1-5|NA|TRBV6-2/TRBV6-3
CTSTPLPMSNQPQHF
TGTACCAGCACCCCCCTCCCCATGAGCAATCAGCCCCAGCATTTT
>NA|TRBJ2-3|NA|TRBV11-1
CASSPKGPFDTMYF
TGTGCCAGCAGCCCTAAGGGCCCGTTTGATACGATGTACTTT
>NA|TRBJ2-5|NA|TRBV29-1
CSVATMQKTQYF
TGCAGCGTCGCGACTATGCAAAAGACCCAGTACTTC
>NA|TRBJ2-1|NA|TRBV6-6
CASSYLISAQEQFF
TGTGCCAGCAGTTACCTGATCAGTGCCCAGGAGCAGTTCTTT
>NA|TRBJ1-2|NA|TRBV29-1
CNAREDTGSYGYTF
TGCAACGCCAGGGAGGATACAGGATCTTATGGCTACACCTTT
>NA|TRBJ2-5|NA|TRBV5-1
CASSVRSRGFQETQYF
TGCGCCAGCAGCGTGCGGTCGAGGGGGTTCCAAGAGACCCAGTACTTC
>NA|TRBJ2-1|NA|TRBV11-2
CASSLLRRSSYSELFF
TGTGCCAGCAGCCTGCTTCGGCGAAGCTCCTACAGTGAGCTGTTCTTC
>NA|TRBJ1-1|NA|TRBV29-1
CRVDGGWGMNTEAIF
TGCAGAGTTGATGGAGGATGGGGTATGAACACTGAAGCTATCTTT
>few|TRBJ2-1|NA|TRBV2
CASSLRPRGNEQFF
TGTGCCAGCAGTCTAAGACCTAGGGGCAATGAGCAGTTCTTC
>NA|TRBJ1-1|NA|TRBV29-1
CSVAPGWGMNTEPLF
TGCAGCGTTGCCCCAGGTTGGGGGATGAACACTGAACCTTTATTT
>NA|TRBJ2-7|TRBD1|TRBV29-1
CSVKDRTYEKYF
TGTAGCGTGAAGGACAGGACTTACGAGAAATACTTC
>NA|TRBJ2-3|TRBD2|TRBV6-6
CASSYLAATTDTQYF
TGTGCCAGCAGTTACCTAGCGGCAACCACAGATACGCAGTATTTT
>NA|TRBJ2-1|NA|TRBV11-1
CASSSNEMSRMFNEQIF
TGTGCCAGCAGCTCAAACGAGATGAGCAGGATGTTTAATGAGCAGATCTTC